Sequencing of this T cell receptor beta chain was carried out in a study of patients and donors after allogeneic stem cell transplantation. TCRdb reprocessed the RT-PCR reads with MiXCR, giving one entry per CDR3 protein. The sample consists of about 960,000 distinct CDR3 sequences, 15% to 20% of them appearing once. The TCR comes from a human donor who was either an allogeneic HSCT recipient or a stem cell or donor lymphocyte infusion donor (not recorded which). It is not recorded whose cells these are; they may come from a transplant donor. Material for sequencing was blood, either unsorted or a sorted T cell fraction (not recorded which).

The CDR3 DNA sequence: TGTGCCAGCAGCGTAGTGGGGAAAGCTGAAGCTTTCTTT. Translating gives CASSVVGKAEAFF. The chain links TRBV9 to TRBJ1-1, with D unresolved. This CDR3 spans 13 amino acids. Trimming cost V 0 bases and J 6 bases, with 9 bases left between them. Per germline, CDR1 SGDLS and CDR2 YYNGEE.